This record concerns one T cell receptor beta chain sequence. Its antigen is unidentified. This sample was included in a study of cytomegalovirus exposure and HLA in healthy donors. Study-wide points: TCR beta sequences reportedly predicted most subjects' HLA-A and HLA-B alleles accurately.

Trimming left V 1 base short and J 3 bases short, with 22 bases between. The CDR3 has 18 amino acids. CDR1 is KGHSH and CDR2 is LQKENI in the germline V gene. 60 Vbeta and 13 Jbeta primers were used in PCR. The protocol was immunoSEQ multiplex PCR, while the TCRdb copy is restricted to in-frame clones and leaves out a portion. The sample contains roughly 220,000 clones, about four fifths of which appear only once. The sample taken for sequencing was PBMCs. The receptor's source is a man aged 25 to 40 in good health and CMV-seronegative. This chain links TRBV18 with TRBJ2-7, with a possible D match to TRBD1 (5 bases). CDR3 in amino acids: CASSPLGPGSITGYEQYF. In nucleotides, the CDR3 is TGTGCCAGCTCACCACTGGGGCCCGGGTCCATCACGGGCTACGAGCAGTACTTC.